These 20 T cell receptor beta chains originate from one sample sequenced in a study of blood T cell repertoires in COVID-19. Here immunoSEQ multiplex PCR was the method, and the copy in TCRdb shows in-frame clones only, minus some. The sample has about 230,000 clones; over 65% are singletons. Sequencing input: peripheral blood. Source of these receptors: an older woman with active or convalescent COVID-19.

This chain connects TRBV3-1 (or the pseudogene TRBV3-2) to TRBJ1-2; D ambiguous. Trimming removed 4 bases at V and 0 bases at J, with 21 bases between. CDR3 size: 18 residues. In germline, CDR1 is LGHDT, CDR2 YNNKEL (reference sequence). This CDR3 is CASSPPRARGEANYGYTF. CDR3 in DNA: TGTGCCAGCAGCCCCCCAAGAGCCCGGGGTGAAGCTAACTATGGCTACACCTTC.

The J gene is TRBJ1-2, the V gene TRBV9, with 8 bases aligning to TRBD1. Trimming cost V 3 bases and J 8 bases; bases outside gene matches: 6. Germline values: CDR1 SGDLS, CDR2 YYNGEE. The CDR3 runs 13 residues. Here the CDR3 reads CASSAGQGRGYTF. CDR3 sequence (DNA): TGTGCCAGCAGCGCCGGACAGGGCCGGGGCTACACCTTC.

This clone came up once. The chain carries TRBV7-9 and TRBJ2-1; D remains unclear. The germline CDR1 and CDR2 sequences are SEHNR and FQNEAQ (reference sequence). The ends were cut back, 8 bases at V and 7 bases at J, with 9 bases in the middle. The length of the CDR3 is 11 residues. The CDR3 region is CASGEVNEQFF. For the CDR3, the DNA is TGTGCCAGCGGAGAAGTAAATGAGCAGTTCTTC.

V and J are TRBV2 and TRBJ1-4; no firm D call. V lost 6 bases, J lost 5 bases, and 4 bases lay in between. CDR1 SNHLY and CDR2 FYNNEI come from the germline V gene. The length of the CDR3 is 11 residues. The DNA for the CDR3 is TGTGCCAGCAGCCTAAATGAAAAACTGTTTTTT. As protein: CASSLNEKLFF.

CDR3 amino acids: CASSPQTGGDEKLFF. For the CDR3, the DNA is TGTGCCAGCAGTCCACAGACAGGGGGCGATGAAAAACTGTTTTTT. V gene TRBV28 combines with J gene TRBJ1-4; 10 nucleotides align to TRBD1. The length of the CDR3 is 15 residues. Trimming cost V 5 bases and J 6 bases; bases outside gene matches: 6. The germline gives CDR1 MDHEN, CDR2 SYDVKM.

The chain is built from TRBV15 and TRBJ2-5, with TRBD2 identical over 7 bases. This CDR3 comprises 14 residues. In germline, CDR1 is LNHNV, CDR2 YYDKDF (reference sequence). V trimming: 5 bases; J trimming: 5 bases; junction bases outside the gene matches: 8. The CDR3 region is CATSGNGGKETQYF. The CDR3 nucleotides are TGTGCCACCAGCGGCAACGGGGGGAAGGAGACCCAGTACTTC.

The chain links TRBV9 to TRBJ1-2; 7 positions agree with TRBD1. Trimming removed 3 bases from V and 2 bases from J; junction bases left unmatched: 7. The CDR3 has 15 amino acids. The V gene's germline CDR1 is SGDLS and CDR2 YYNGEE. CDR3 sequence (DNA): TGTGCCAGCAGCGCCGGGAACAGGGGCAACTATGGCTACACCTTC. Protein: CASSAGNRGNYGYTF.

The rearrangement links TRBV7-2 to TRBJ1-1; 8 bases are a match to TRBD1. Per germline, CDR1 SGHTA and CDR2 FQGNSA. CDR3 length: 13 amino acids. Trimming at V came to 7 bases and at J to 7 bases, leaving 8 bases not matched to a gene. This CDR3 reads CASTYRGSGEAFF. In DNA, the CDR3 is TGTGCCAGCACCTACAGGGGGTCGGGTGAAGCTTTCTTT. Supplemented by reference TRBV7-2 and TRBJ1-1, the full variable domain reads GAGVSQSPSNKVTEKGKDVELRCDPISGHTALYWYRQSLGQGLEFLIYFQGNSAPDKSGLPSDRFSAERTGGSVSTLTIQRTQQEDSAVYLCASTYRGSGEAFFGQGTRLTVV.

This sequence joins TRBV5-1 and TRBJ2-3; 12 bases agree with TRBD1. Trimming cost V 2 bases and J 3 bases; bases outside gene matches: 7. Per germline, CDR1 SGHRS and CDR2 YFSETQ. The CDR3 spans 17 residues. CDR3 bases: TGCGCCAGCAGCTTCTTGGGGACAGGGGGCCCGACAGATACGCAGTATTTT. This gives the protein CASSFLGTGGPTDTQYF.

The chain joins TRBV2 to TRBJ2-3, with TRBD2 matching 13 bases. Germline trimming cut 5 bases from V and 0 bases from J; bases unmatched to any gene: 8. The CDR3 sequence is 18 residues long. CDR1 is SNHLY and CDR2 is FYNNEI in the germline V gene. Here the CDR3 reads CASSHGLAGVGSTDTQYF. CDR3 nucleotide sequence: TGTGCCAGCAGTCATGGACTAGCGGGAGTCGGAAGCACAGATACGCAGTATTTT. The full variable domain, its missing parts supplied by reference TRBV2 and TRBJ2-3, is EPEVTQTPSHQVTQMGQEVILRCVPISNHLYFYWYRQILGQKVEFLVSFYNNEISEKSEIFDDQFSVERPDGSNFTLKIRSTKLEDSAMYFCASSHGLAGVGSTDTQYFGPGTRLTVL.

V is TRBV27 and J is TRBJ1-1; D call uncertain. The CDR3 covers 12 residues. CDR1 is MNHEY and CDR2 is SMNVEV in the germline V gene (reference sequence). V shed 4 bases and J shed 8 bases, with 11 bases lying between them. DNA for the CDR3: TGTGCCAGCAGTTACCCGGGTGGGGAAGCTTTCTTT. Its translation: CASSYPGGEAFF.

The V call is TRBV5-1, the J call TRBJ1-1, with 8 bases fitting TRBD1. V lost 4 bases, J lost 4 bases, and 3 bases stayed unmatched. Germline V lookup: CDR1 SGHRS, CDR2 YFSETQ. There are 13 residues in the CDR3. CDR3 nucleotides: TGCGCCAGCAGCCTGGACAGGGTCACTGAAGCTTTCTTT. Translated: CASSLDRVTEAFF. Complete variable domain (other parts from reference TRBV5-1 and TRBJ1-1): KAGVTQTPRYLIKTRGQQVTLSCSPISGHRSVSWYQQTPGQGLQFLFEYFSETQRNKGNFPGRFSGRQFSNSRSEMNVSTLELGDSALYLCASSLDRVTEAFFGQGTRLTVV.

This chain joins TRBV2 and TRBJ2-5; TRBD2 might be the D (6 bases). Germline V gives CDR1 SNHLY, CDR2 FYNNEI. V shed 6 bases and J shed 1 base, with 12 bases lying between them. CDR3 size: 14 residues. This CDR3 reads CASSRRVPQETQYF. In DNA form, the CDR3 reads TGTGCCAGCAGCAGGAGGGTTCCCCAAGAGACCCAGTACTTC.

This clone has a handful of counts. The rearrangement joins TRBV7-2 to TRBJ2-1; 8 bases fit TRBD1. Germline assignment: CDR1 SGHTA and CDR2 FQGNSA. The CDR3 spans 16 residues. The V segment lost 5 bases and the J segment 7 bases; nucleotides outside the gene matches: 13. CDR3 sequence reads: CASSQDVGQATNEQFF. The CDR3 DNA reads as TGTGCCAGCAGCCAGGATGTGGGACAGGCGACAAATGAGCAGTTCTTC.

The chain has TRBV4-3 and TRBJ1-1; 7 bases agree with TRBD1. The junction had 7 bases not matched to a gene; V was cut back by 0 bases and J by 0 bases. Germline values: CDR1 LGHNA, CDR2 YSLEER. The CDR3 is made up of 17 amino acids. The CDR3 nucleotides are TGCGCCAGCAGCCAAGACTTACAGGGGTGGATGAACACTGAAGCTTTCTTT. This sequence encodes CASSQDLQGWMNTEAFF.

The table lists this clone with a count of one. The genes are TRBV5-4 and TRBJ2-7; the D gene is possibly TRBD1 (5 bases). The CDR3 covers 13 residues. CDR1 is SGHNT and CDR2 is YYREEE in the germline V gene (reference sequence). Trimming removed 1 base from V and 3 bases from J, with 8 bases in between. The CDR3: CASSLQGIYEQYF. CDR3 coding DNA: TGTGCCAGCAGCTTGCAGGGAATCTACGAGCAGTACTTC.

This clone was counted only a few times. The chain carries TRBV7-2 and TRBJ1-6; D remains unclear. The CDR3 spans 17 residues. Per the germline V gene, CDR1 is SGHTA and CDR2 is FQGNSA. With 1 base removed from V and 5 bases from J, the gap between germline ends came to 15 bases. The CDR3 nucleotides read TGTGCCAGCAGCTTAGGAGGAGGGAGCCTTGATAATTCACCCCTCCACTTT. It specifies CASSLGGGSLDNSPLHF.

The CDR3, as DNA: TGTGCCAGCAGCTACCGGACAGGGGACGGGGAGCTGTTTTTT. This gives the protein CASSYRTGDGELFF. The chain is built from TRBV7-9 and TRBJ2-2; TRBD1 matches 9 bases. The CDR3 consists of 14 residues. CDR1 and CDR2 from the germline V gene are SEHNR and FQNEAQ (reference sequence). After removal of 4 bases from V and 7 bases from J, the junction contained 4 bases not matched to a gene.

The chain links TRBV6-5 to TRBJ1-6, with a possible D match to TRBD1 (5 bases). Trimming took off 6 bases at V and 10 bases at J, with 13 bases between the two ends. Germline CDR1 reads MNHEY; CDR2 reads SVGAGI. This CDR3 is 13 amino acids long. The CDR3 protein is CASRTQGSSPLHF. The CDR3 DNA follows: TGTGCCAGCAGAACCCAGGGTAGCTCACCCCTCCACTTT.

V gene TRBV7-9 combines with J gene TRBJ1-2, with D unclear. Germline V CDR1 and CDR2: SEHNR, FQNEAQ (reference sequence). The CDR3 is made up of 13 amino acids. Trimming left V 6 bases short and J 7 bases short, with 15 bases between. The CDR3 DNA reads TGTGCCAGCAGTCCGAACCGGGAGCGTGGCTACACCTTC. This sequence encodes CASSPNRERGYTF.